This T cell receptor (beta chain) was found in a study of technical replicates of blood from a few donors. This CDR3 comprises 16 residues. Trimming shortened V by 5 bases and J by 0 bases, and 14 bases separated the two germline ends. Germline loops: CDR1 MRHNA, CDR2 SNTAGT. Clones were sequenced by immunoSEQ multiplex PCR, and TCRdb holds only the in-frame ones, with some missing. The sample holds tens of thousands of clones, around 94% seen once. The sequence was obtained from a human donor in good health. The sample comprised T cells isolated from PBMCs. This chain connects TRBV6-4 to TRBJ2-1, with a weak D call TRBD2 (6 bases). The CDR3, as DNA: TGTGCCAGCAGTCCTTTAGCGGCTAGCTCCTACAATGAGCAGTTCTTC. Residues: CASSPLAASSYNEQFF.